This T cell receptor (beta chain) stems from a study of T-cell reconstitution after alpha-beta-depleted transplantation in children. As it was prepared, the TCRbeta library received unique molecular identifiers. TCRdb ran MiXCR on the PCR reads and lists one entry per CDR3 protein. The sample includes fewer than 750,000 distinct CDR3 sequences, 20% to 30% of them seen just once. Concerning this clonotype: As yet, its antigen is unknown.

General study points: Elevated TCRbeta diversity at day 60 was traced, in some patients, to surviving recipient T cells and thymic progenitors. Most T-cell counts and diversity one year after the transplant came from T cells that were newly produced. After transplant, at about two months, alpha-beta T cells were reportedly derived from several hundred expanded graft clones.

The TCR sequence derives from a boy under two years old with Wiskott-Aldrich syndrome, due to receive a stem cell transplant. Sequencing used PBMCs, obtained before TCRalphabeta/CD19-depleted stem cell transplant.

CDR3 amino acids: CASSAGGSGSYEQYF. The CDR3 DNA reads TGTGCCAGCAGCGCTGGCGGGAGTGGTTCCTACGAGCAGTACTTC. The chain carries TRBV3-1 and TRBJ2-7; 7 nucleotides line up with TRBD2. V shed 5 bases, J shed 1 base, and the junction held 8 bases outside the gene matches. CDR3 length: 15 amino acids. Germline V gives CDR1 LGHDT, CDR2 YNNKEL (reference sequence).